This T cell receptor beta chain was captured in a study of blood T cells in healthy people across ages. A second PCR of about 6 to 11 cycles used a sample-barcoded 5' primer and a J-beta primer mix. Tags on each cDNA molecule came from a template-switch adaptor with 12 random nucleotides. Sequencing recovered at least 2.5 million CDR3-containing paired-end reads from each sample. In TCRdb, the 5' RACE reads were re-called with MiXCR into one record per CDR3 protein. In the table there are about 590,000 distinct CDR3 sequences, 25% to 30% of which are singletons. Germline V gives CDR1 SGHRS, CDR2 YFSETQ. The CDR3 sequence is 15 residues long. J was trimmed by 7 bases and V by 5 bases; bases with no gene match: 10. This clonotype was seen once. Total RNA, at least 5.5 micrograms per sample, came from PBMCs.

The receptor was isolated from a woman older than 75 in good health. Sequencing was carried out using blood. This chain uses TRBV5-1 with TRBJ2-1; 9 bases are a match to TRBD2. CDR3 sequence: CASRLVASGVNEQFF. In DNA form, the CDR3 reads TGCGCCAGCAGACTGGTCGCTAGCGGGGTAAATGAGCAGTTCTTC.